These T cell receptor beta chains were read from a single sample in a study of blood T cell repertoires in COVID-19. Here immunoSEQ multiplex PCR was the method, and the copy in TCRdb shows in-frame clones only, minus some. In the table there are over 70,000 clones, more than 80% of which are singletons. The sequencing input was peripheral blood. These TCRs come from a woman aged 70 to 79 with acute or convalescent COVID-19. CDR3s include the opening cysteine and the closing phenylalanine or tryptophan.

V gene	J gene	CDR3 protein
TRBV10-3	TRBJ2-1	CAISLGTSGGQFF
TRBV10-3	TRBJ1-4	CAIKPRGNGSLFF
TRBV14	TRBJ2-1	CASSQELGLGKNKQFF
TRBV2	TRBJ1-5	CASSQGAQPQHF
TRBV10-3	TRBJ1-1	CAISPDNTRTEAFF
TRBV11-2	TRBJ2-3	CASSLQPGQGAFGDTQYF
TRBV7-8	TRBJ2-1	CASSTRGGGRGDNEQFF
TRBV5-6	TRBJ2-7	CASSKGIPGQGSYEQYF
TRBV7-5	TRBJ2-1	CVRSLGNGASHNEQFF
TRBV4-2	TRBJ1-1	CASSLETGKNTEAFF
TRBV27	TRBJ2-7	CASSAGAGISYEQYF
TRBV6-2/TRBV6-3	TRBJ2-5	CASSYSTRETQYF
TRBV6-5	TRBJ2-1	CASTLGAGSYNEQFF
TRBV20-1	TRBJ2-5	CSASRGIQETQYF
TRBV24-1	TRBJ1-5	CAVQGTLNQPQHF
TRBV6-5	TRBJ2-2	CASGTSGRLAGELFF
TRBV15	TRBJ1-2	CATSREARSNYGYTF
TRBV11-2	TRBJ1-2	CASSLEEGPYGYTF
TRBV11-2	TRBJ1-2	CASSPGTGVYDYGYTF
TRBV14	TRBJ1-6	CASSHQGRSPLHF
TRBV28	TRBJ1-2	CASLGTPRVSEYYGYTF
TRBV7-2	TRBJ1-2	CASSLGGLRGYTF
TRBV27	TRBJ1-5	CASSAGANQPQHF
TRBV10-1	TRBJ2-7	CASRGTGKTSGGPYEQYF
TRBV28	TRBJ1-5	CASSLHLDRGNQPQHF
TRBV5-1	TRBJ2-1	CASSGLAGGGEQFF
TRBV9	TRBJ2-7	CASSAGTSRAGEQYF
TRBV2	TRBJ2-6	CASSESRGGANVLTF
TRBV29-1	TRBJ1-2	CSVRGYGYTF
TRBV5-1	TRBJ1-1	CASSVMGQGMNTEAFF
TRBV6-2/TRBV6-3	TRBJ2-1	CASSTGLAASYNEQFF
TRBV7-3	TRBJ1-5	CARASGWGTGNQPQHF
TRBV12-3/TRBV12-4	TRBJ2-7	CASSSMSSYEQYF
TRBV7-9	TRBJ2-7	CASSLGTGYEQYF
TRBV28	TRBJ1-2	CASSPLWRGSAYGYTF
TRBV5-6	TRBJ2-2	CASSLGQGMTGELFF
TRBV4-1	TRBJ1-1	CASSLNPGQDEAFF
TRBV29-1	TRBJ1-1	CSVNRGMNTEAFF
TRBV19	TRBJ1-5	CASRIQGKYSNQPQHF
TRBV6-5	TRBJ1-5	CASSNYNQPQHF
TRBV28	TRBJ2-1	CASSFVHGVGSYNEQFF
TRBV3-1/TRBV3-2	TRBJ2-1	CASSPHPRGEQFF
TRBV6-1	TRBJ1-6	CASSVRDSSSPLHF
TRBV28	TRBJ2-5	CASSLRGLRHRGDQETQYF
TRBV2	TRBJ1-1	CASRRPGQGEGTEAFF
TRBV7-2	TRBJ2-1	CASSLTRPQGTGPNEQFF
TRBV11-2	TRBJ1-3	CASSEKVTIYF
TRBV29-1	TRBJ1-1	CSVGGRRTEAFF
TRBV3-1/TRBV3-2	TRBJ1-5	CASSPRVNQPQHF
TRBV4-2	TRBJ1-1	CASSQVAGNTEAFF
TRBV21-1	TRBJ2-7	CASVHPTGHSYEQYF
TRBV5-1	TRBJ2-1	CASSLGRLAGGNEQFF